Shown below are 27 T cell receptor beta chains from a single sample sequenced in a study of T-cell memory formation after mild COVID-19. TCRdb passed the 5' RACE reads through MiXCR, listing each CDR3 protein once. The repertoire includes 300,000 or so distinct CDR3 sequences, roughly 15% of them detected once, and around a fifth sits in the top ten. Sequencing was performed on PBMCs or a T cell subset sorted from them (not recorded which). The receptors here all came from a man aged 18 to 35 who had mild COVID-19 (a few samples of this study predate the infection). Cell type and time point are not known.

This clonotype was recorded at least ten times. The chain has TRBV5-1 and TRBJ1-1; D is unclear. V shed 0 bases and J shed 1 base, with 7 bases lying between them. The V gene's germline CDR1 is SGHRS and CDR2 YFSETQ. The CDR3 has 14 amino acids. The CDR3 loop reads CASSLGAENTEAFF. The CDR3 coding sequence is TGCGCCAGCAGCTTGGGTGCGGAGAACACTGAAGCTTTCTTT.

The CDR3 DNA reads as TGTGCCATCAGTGAGTTACTAGCGGGGGCAGATACGCAGTATTTT. This gives the protein CAISELLAGADTQYF. J is TRBJ2-3 and V is TRBV10-3; TRBD2 agrees at 11 bases. The V and J ends lost 1 base and 4 bases, in that order; junction bases with no gene match: 1. Germline values: CDR1 ENHRY, CDR2 SYGVKD. This CDR3 is built from 15 residues.

The chain has TRBV4-2 and TRBJ1-4, with a tentative D call TRBD1 (5 bases). This CDR3 has 16 amino acids. The germline V gene encodes CDR1 LGHNA and CDR2 YNFKEQ. V lost 2 bases and J lost 5, with 15 bases in between. CDR3 bases: TGTGCCAGCAGCCAAACCTCCGGGACGGTCAATGAAAAACTGTTTTTT. The encoded protein is CASSQTSGTVNEKLFF.

This clonotype has a handful of counts. The chain has TRBV29-1 and TRBJ1-1; 9 bases are shared with TRBD1. Germline V gives CDR1 SQVTM, CDR2 ANQGSEA. This CDR3 comprises 13 residues. V gave up 4 bases and J gave up 6 bases; unmatched junction bases: 6. The CDR3 sequence: CSVGRDREAEAFF. The CDR3 DNA follows: TGCAGCGTTGGTAGGGACAGGGAGGCTGAAGCTTTCTTT.

The chain carries TRBV20-1 and TRBJ2-5, with D perhaps matching TRBD2 (7 bases). V was shortened by 0 bases and J by 5 bases, with 16 bases between the two germline ends. Germline V gene lookup returns CDR1 DFQATT and CDR2 SNEGSKA (reference sequence). The CDR3 is made up of 15 amino acids. The CDR3 reads CSARDMGGRGETQYF. The CDR3 DNA follows: TGCAGTGCTAGAGATATGGGGGGGCGAGGTGAGACCCAGTACTTC.

This clonotype was counted between two and nine times. The genes are TRBV12-3 or TRBV12-4 and TRBJ1-2, with D unclear. Trimming cost V 1 base and J 8 bases, with 14 bases left between them. CDR3 length: 14 amino acids. The DNA of the CDR3 is TGTGCCAGCAGTTTAGGGGCAGGAGCTGGGGGCTACACCTTC. It translates to CASSLGAGAGGYTF.

The CDR3 DNA follows: TGTGCCAGCAGATTAACGGAGTCGCAGTACACTGAAGCTTTCTTT. Its translation: CASRLTESQYTEAFF. The chain carries TRBV6-1 and TRBJ1-1, with D unresolved. In germline, CDR1 is MNHNS, CDR2 SASEGT. Trimming shortened V by 6 bases and J by 3 bases, and 17 bases separated the two germline ends. The CDR3 runs 15 residues.

The CDR3 bases are TGTGCCAGCAGCGTACACAGGGGCGACGAGCAGTACTTC. It is translated as CASSVHRGDEQYF. This chain uses TRBV21-1 with TRBJ2-7; the table gives TRBD1 as D, unverified against the DNA. TRBV21-1 is a listed pseudogene. This CDR3 is 13 amino acids long.

This clonotype was counted ten times or more. The chain uses TRBV4-3 and TRBJ2-3; no reliable D call. The CDR3 is made up of 14 amino acids. From germline, CDR1 is LGHNA and CDR2 YSLEER. V gave up 0 bases and J gave up 4 bases, with 8 bases separating them. The CDR3 sequence: CASSQETWADTQYF. CDR3 coding DNA: TGCGCCAGCAGCCAAGAAACCTGGGCAGATACGCAGTATTTT.

This clonotype came up a few times. The V gene is TRBV9, the J gene TRBJ2-5; 12 bases agree with TRBD2. V was clipped by 4 bases and J by 5 bases; unmatched bases: 6. The CDR3 extends over 15 amino acids. Per germline, CDR1 SGDLS and CDR2 YYNGEE. The CDR3 region has the DNA TGTGCCAGCAGCCGACGGACTAGCGGGGTGGAGACCCAGTACTTC. Amino acid sequence: CASSRRTSGVETQYF.

This clonotype was observed a handful of times. The chain links TRBV7-8 to TRBJ2-5; D remains unclear. The CDR3 runs to 14 residues. In germline, CDR1 is SGHVS, CDR2 FQNEAQ. V lost 2 bases and J 2 bases, leaving 9 bases between the germline ends. The CDR3 spells CASSLSWAQETQYF. The CDR3, as DNA: TGTGCCAGCAGCTTAAGTTGGGCGCAAGAGACCCAGTACTTC.

The chain couples TRBV7-9 to TRBJ2-2; no definite D call. CDR1 and CDR2 (germline): SEHNR, FQNEAQ (reference sequence). This CDR3 is 14 amino acids long. The germline V and J ends were trimmed by 7 bases and 3 bases, with 12 bases remaining between them. CDR3 residues: CASNPGQHTGELFF. Here the CDR3 DNA reads TGTGCCAGCAATCCCGGGCAGCACACCGGGGAGCTGTTTTTT.

This clonotype was detected only a few times. The V and J genes are TRBV11-2 and TRBJ2-1; 9 bases fit TRBD1. This CDR3 contains 14 residues. Per the germline V gene, CDR1 is SGHAT and CDR2 is FQNNGV. J gave up 7 bases and V 3 bases, and 4 bases lay outside the gene matches. This CDR3 is CASSFGTGFNEQFF. For the CDR3, the DNA is TGTGCCAGCAGCTTTGGGACAGGGTTTAATGAGCAGTTCTTC. The variable domain in full, completed from reference TRBV11-2 and TRBJ2-1, reads EAGVAQSPRYKIIEKRQSVAFWCNPISGHATLYWYQQILGQGPKLLIQFQNNGVVDDSQLPKDRFSAERLKGVDSTLKIQPAKLEDSAVYLCASSFGTGFNEQFFGPGTRLTVL.

This chain uses TRBV6-5 with TRBJ2-7, with D perhaps assigned TRBD1 or TRBD2 (5 bases each). Trimming removed 0 bases at V and 6 bases at J, with 15 bases between. Germline-derived CDR1 and CDR2 are MNHEY and SVGAGI. The CDR3 has 15 amino acids. The CDR3 DNA reads TGTGCCAGCAGTTACTCTGGCAGGGACCCCCTCGAGCAGTACTTC. Its translation is CASSYSGRDPLEQYF.

The chain carries TRBV28 and TRBJ2-3; D remains ambiguous. Trimming stripped 10 bases from V and 4 bases from J, with 9 bases between. Germline-derived CDR1 and CDR2 are MDHEN and SYDVKM. There are 11 residues in the CDR3. CDR3 amino acids: CATLRADTQYF. The CDR3 coding sequence is TGTGCCACCTTACGCGCAGATACGCAGTATTTT.

This clonotype was found many times. This chain links TRBV5-1 with TRBJ1-6; D not certain. The germline V gene encodes CDR1 SGHRS and CDR2 YFSETQ. This CDR3 region has 14 residues. Trimming stripped 4 bases from V and 9 bases from J, with 14 bases between. The DNA of the CDR3 is TGCGCCAGCAGCGCCGACACGGGAAGTTCACCCCTCCACTTT. Amino acid sequence: CASSADTGSSPLHF.

The J gene is TRBJ1-1, the V gene TRBV24-1; D remains ambiguous. Between the trimmed V and J ends, which lost 4 bases and 4 bases, there was a span of 9 bases. Germline V gene sequence: CDR1 KGHDR, CDR2 SFDVKD. The CDR3 is 13 amino acids. CDR3 sequence reads: CATSDRKSTEAFF. CDR3 nucleotide sequence: TGTGCCACCAGTGACCGAAAGAGCACTGAAGCTTTCTTT.

This clonotype came up a few times. The chain uses TRBV7-6 and TRBJ1-5; a weak D match, TRBD1 (5 bases). V lost 5 bases to trimming and J lost 3 bases, with 14 bases between them. The CDR3 has 15 residues. Germline values: CDR1 SGHVS, CDR2 FNYEAQ. CDR3 nucleotide sequence: TGTGCCAGCAGCCGTACTGGGGGTCCCAATCAGCCCCAGCATTTT. Translated, it gives CASSRTGGPNQPQHF. The whole variable domain, filled in from reference TRBV7-6 and TRBJ1-5, reads GAGVSQSPRYKVTKRGQDVALRCDPISGHVSLYWYRQALGQGPEFLTYFNYEAQQDKSGLPNDRFSAERPEGSISTLTIQRTEQRDSAMYRCASSRTGGPNQPQHFGDGTRLSIL.

The table lists this clonotype with a few counts. This chain links TRBV20-1 with TRBJ1-4, with 8 bases lining up with TRBD1. The germline CDR1 and CDR2 sequences are DFQATT and SNEGSKA (reference sequence). The CDR3 sequence is 11 residues long. The DNA of the CDR3 is TGCAGCGACAGGGGAAACGAAAAACTGTTTTTT. It encodes CSDRGNEKLFF.

As to this clonotype: The junction departs from the called germline gene at one end, perhaps through a read error. The gene calls are TRBV5-6 and TRBJ1-1, with D tentatively TRBD1 (5 bases). CDR1 and CDR2 from the germline V gene are SGHDT and YYEEEE. This CDR3 is built from 13 residues. The CDR3 loop is CASTLGVNTEAFF. As DNA, the CDR3 is TGTGCCAGCACCTTGGGGGTGAACACTGAAGCTTTCTTT.

This clonotype was detected only a few times. This chain uses TRBV6-5 with TRBJ2-3; perhaps D is TRBD1 or TRBD2 (6 bases each). V was pared by 6 bases and J by 5 bases, with 21 bases between. The germline V gene has CDR1 MNHEY and CDR2 SVGAGI. The CDR3 spans 16 residues. The CDR3 region has the DNA TGTGCCAGCAGGCCCTTCCCGGGGGACACAGGAGATACGCAGTATTTT. This codes for CASRPFPGDTGDTQYF.

This clonotype was found a few times. This chain uses TRBV6-5 with TRBJ1-5; D gene uncertain. CDR1 MNHEY and CDR2 SVGAGI come from the germline V gene. CDR3 length: 14 residues. The ends were cut back, 8 bases at V and 6 bases at J, with 17 bases in the middle. Here the CDR3 DNA reads TGTGCCAGCCGCCGAAACGACTGGGGTCAGCCCCAGCATTTT. It translates to CASRRNDWGQPQHF.

V usage is TRBV6-5 and J usage is TRBJ1-2; D is unresolved. CDR1 MNHEY and CDR2 SVGAGI come from the germline V gene. This CDR3 has 13 amino acids. Trimming cost V 2 bases and J 3 bases, with 7 bases left between them. This chain's CDR3 is CASSYEWDYGYTF. DNA of the CDR3: TGTGCCAGCAGTTACGAATGGGACTATGGCTACACCTTC.

This clonotype was seen repeatedly, ten times or more. The V call is TRBV20-1, the J call TRBJ1-1; TRBD1 matches at 7 bases. With V trimmed by 1 base and J by 6 bases, 8 bases remained unmatched. Germline V gene lookup returns CDR1 DFQATT and CDR2 SNEGSKA (reference sequence). The CDR3 covers 14 residues. Here the CDR3 reads CSARVPGQSPEAFF. CDR3 sequence (DNA): TGCAGTGCTAGAGTACCGGGACAGTCCCCTGAAGCTTTCTTT.

The sample holds a few counts of this clonotype. The rearrangement links TRBV6-2 or TRBV6-3 to TRBJ2-5, with TRBD1 matching 7 bases. V trimming: 5 bases; J trimming: 5 bases; junction bases outside the gene matches: 8. Looked up from germline, CDR1 is MNHEY and CDR2 is SVGEGT. This CDR3 has 14 residues. The CDR3 here is CASSSNRGQETQYF. In DNA form, the CDR3 reads TGTGCCAGCAGTAGTAACAGGGGACAGGAGACCCAGTACTTC.

This clonotype has more than one count but fewer than ten. This chain connects TRBV28 to TRBJ1-3, with a tentative D call TRBD1 (6 bases). The V gene lost 7 bases and the J gene lost 0 bases, with 10 bases spanning the gap. There are 14 residues in the CDR3. Germline values: CDR1 MDHEN, CDR2 SYDVKM. The CDR3 is CASNRDPSGNTIYF. The CDR3, as DNA: TGTGCCAGCAACAGGGATCCCTCTGGAAACACCATATATTTT.

This chain uses TRBV12-3 or TRBV12-4 with TRBJ2-7; D is unclear. V lost 3 bases and J 5 bases, leaving 8 bases between the germline ends. The CDR3 runs to 12 residues. DNA of the CDR3: TGTGCCAGCAGTTTGGGTTATGACGAGCAGTACTTC. It codes for CASSLGYDEQYF.